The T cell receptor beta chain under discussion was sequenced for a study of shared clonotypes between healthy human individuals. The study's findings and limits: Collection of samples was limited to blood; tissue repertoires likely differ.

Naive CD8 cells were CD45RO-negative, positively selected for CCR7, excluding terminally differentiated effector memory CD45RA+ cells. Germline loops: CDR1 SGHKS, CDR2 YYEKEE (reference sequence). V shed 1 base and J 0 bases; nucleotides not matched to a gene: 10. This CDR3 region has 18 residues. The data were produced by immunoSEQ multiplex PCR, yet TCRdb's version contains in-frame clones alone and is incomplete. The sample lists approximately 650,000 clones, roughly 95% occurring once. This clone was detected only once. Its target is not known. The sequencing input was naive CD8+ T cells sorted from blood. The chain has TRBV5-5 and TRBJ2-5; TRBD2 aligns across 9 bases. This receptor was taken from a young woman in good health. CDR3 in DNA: TGTGCCAGCAGCTTGCGAGATCTAGCGGGACAGTACCAAGAGACCCAGTACTTC. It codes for CASSLRDLAGQYQETQYF.